The 25 T cell receptor beta chains below come from one sample, sequenced in a study of Ad26.COV2.S vaccination and SARS-CoV-2 variants. Treatment of the sample: approximately 18 received Ad26.COV2.S at low or high dose, single or two shots; 5 received placebo; per-sample allocation not given. Day 63 following the first vaccine or placebo injection was when the samples were taken. TCRdb's table, derived via immunoSEQ multiplex PCR, lists solely in-frame clones and lacks some. The table has roughly 680,000 clones, more than 70% seen once. This specimen was peripheral blood, taken in a trial of Ad26.COV2.S vaccine versus placebo. The origin of the receptors is a person aged 18-65 years who received the Ad26.COV2.S COVID-19 vaccine or a placebo.

With respect to this clone: An end of the junction does not agree with germline; a read error may underlie this. The chain has TRBV6-1 and TRBJ2-4; D could derive from TRBD1 or TRBD2 (5 bases each). This CDR3 has 12 residues. Germline values: CDR1 MNHNS, CDR2 SASEGT. The CDR3 DNA reads TGTGCCAGCAGAGAAGAGGGGCACATTCAGTACTTC. Translated, it gives CASREEGHIQYF.

This chain uses TRBV9 with TRBJ2-2; 8 bases match TRBD2. There are 17 residues in the CDR3. The V segment lost 1 base and the J segment 1 base; nucleotides outside the gene matches: 6. In germline, CDR1 is SGDLS, CDR2 YYNGEE. The CDR3 coding sequence is TGTGCCAGCAGCGTAAGGGATCTAGCGGGGAACACCGGGGAGCTGTTTTTT. Translating gives CASSVRDLAGNTGELFF.

The rearrangement uses TRBV6-5 and TRBJ2-2; D remains unclear. The length of the CDR3 is 15 residues. Germline assignment: CDR1 MNHEY and CDR2 SVGAGI. V shed 6 bases and J shed 7 bases, with 18 bases lying between them. The CDR3 is CASRPSVGVNGELFF. CDR3 sequence (DNA): TGTGCCAGCAGACCCTCCGTTGGGGTGAACGGGGAGCTGTTTTTT.

The chain links TRBV19 to TRBJ1-3; possibly TRBD1 for D (6 bases). V was cut by 1 base and J by 4 bases, with 11 bases left in between. Germline CDR1 LNHDA, CDR2 SQIVND (reference sequence). This CDR3 has 15 residues. CDR3 protein: CASSIAAGAGNTIYF. The CDR3 bases are TGTGCCAGTAGTATAGCAGCAGGGGCCGGAAACACCATATATTTT. Full variable domain (rest looked up from reference TRBV19 and TRBJ1-3): DGGITQSPKYLFRKEGQNVTLSCEQNLNHDAMYWYRQDPGQGLRLIYYSQIVNDFQKGDIAEGYSVSREKKESFPLTVTSAQKNPTAFYLCASSIAAGAGNTIYFGEGSWLTVV.

This clone has more than one count but fewer than ten. The chain employs TRBV6-5 and TRBJ1-6; 8 nucleotides match TRBD1. Trimming took 2 bases from V and 9 from J; bases not matched to a gene: 6. Germline V gene lookup returns CDR1 MNHEY and CDR2 SVGAGI. This CDR3 has 15 amino acids. The CDR3 protein is CASSYAGTGLSPLHF. The CDR3 nucleotides are TGTGCCAGCAGTTACGCCGGGACAGGACTTTCACCCCTCCACTTT.

The V gene is TRBV18, the J gene TRBJ2-1; TRBD1 aligns across 8 bases. The CDR3 consists of 15 residues. Unmatched junction bases numbered 3, after V lost 3 bases and J lost 2 bases. Germline V gives CDR1 KGHSH, CDR2 LQKENI. This CDR3 reads CASSPDRGPYNEQFF. The CDR3 DNA sequence: TGTGCCAGCTCACCTGACAGGGGCCCCTACAATGAGCAGTTCTTC.

This sequence joins TRBV7-2 and TRBJ2-7; tentative D call: TRBD1 (6 bases). The CDR3 is made up of 14 amino acids. Trimming removed 3 bases from V and 7 bases from J, with 16 bases in between. The germline V gene has CDR1 SGHTA and CDR2 FQGNSA. The CDR3 DNA sequence: TGTGCCAGCAGCTTTGGAATGGGGGCTGGGGAGCAGTACTTC. Its translation: CASSFGMGAGEQYF.

This clone was detected a few times. The CDR3 loop reads CASSREGREQFF. The CDR3 nucleotides read TGTGCCAGCAGCCGAGAGGGCCGTGAGCAGTTCTTC. The chain links TRBV3-1 (or the pseudogene TRBV3-2) to TRBJ2-1, with D perhaps TRBD2 (5 bases). The V end lost 4 bases, the J end lost 9 bases, and 10 bases lay between the germline ends. CDR1 LGHDT and CDR2 YNNKEL come from the germline V gene (reference sequence). This CDR3 spans 12 amino acids.

This chain joins TRBV7-2 and TRBJ1-5, with D unresolved. CDR1 is SGHTA and CDR2 is FQGNSA in the germline V gene. The V gene lost 4 bases and the J gene lost 3 bases, with 10 bases spanning the gap. CDR3 length: 14 residues. For the CDR3, the DNA is TGTGCCAGCAGCTCCTTGGGTCTCAATCAGCCCCAGCATTTT. Translating gives CASSSLGLNQPQHF.

The J gene is TRBJ1-2, the V gene TRBV6-5; D possibly corresponds to TRBD1 (6 bases). The V gene's germline CDR1 is MNHEY and CDR2 SVGAGI. Deletions cut 2 bases from V and 8 bases from J, with 15 bases between. This CDR3 region has 14 residues. CDR3 protein: CASSYNPDRTGYTF. The CDR3 DNA reads TGTGCCAGCAGTTACAATCCCGACAGGACCGGCTACACCTTC.

The chain joins TRBV6-1 to TRBJ1-2; possible D gene TRBD1, 6 bases. This CDR3 spans 15 amino acids. Between the trimmed V and J ends, which lost 1 base and 3 bases, there was a span of 12 bases. Germline V CDR1 and CDR2: MNHNS, SASEGT. CDR3 nucleotide sequence: TGTGCCAGCAGTGAAGGTTGGGGGGCGGACTATGGCTACACCTTC. This gives the protein CASSEGWGADYGYTF.

V and J are TRBV30 and TRBJ1-4; D gene ambiguous. V was clipped by 1 base and J by 5 bases, with 11 bases between them. The CDR3 totals 14 residues. Germline V gene lookup returns CDR1 GTSNPN and CDR2 SVGIG (reference sequence). The CDR3 bases are TGTGCCTGGAGTGATCGGAGGCTCAATGAAAAACTGTTTTTT. It yields the protein CAWSDRRLNEKLFF.

This rearrangement joins TRBV30 to TRBJ1-3; no definite D call. The V end was cut by 0 bases, the J end by 0 bases, with 15 bases between. The CDR3 has 17 residues. Germline V gives CDR1 GTSNPN, CDR2 SVGIG (reference sequence). The CDR3 sequence: CAWSVPVVGISGNTIYF. The CDR3 nucleotides read TGTGCCTGGAGTGTACCCGTAGTGGGAATCTCTGGAAACACCATATATTTT. The full variable domain, in which reference TRBV30 and TRBJ1-3 provide the parts outside the CDR3, is SQTIHQWPATLVQPVGSPLSLECTVEGTSNPNLYWYRQAAGRGLQLLFYSVGIGQISSEVPQNLSASRPQDRQFILSSKKLLLSDSGFYLCAWSVPVVGISGNTIYFGEGSWLTVV.

J is TRBJ1-2 and V is TRBV19; the match to TRBD1 covers 7 bases. The CDR3 runs 14 residues. The germline CDR1 and CDR2 sequences are LNHDA and SQIVND (reference sequence). J gave up 2 bases and V 6 bases, and 6 bases lay outside the gene matches. CDR3 in amino acids: CASRVLQGNYGYTF. CDR3 nucleotide sequence: TGTGCCAGTAGGGTTTTACAGGGGAACTATGGCTACACCTTC.

The chain has TRBV29-1 and TRBJ1-6, with D possibly TRBD1 on 5 matching bases. The CDR3 runs to 14 residues. V lost 4 bases to trimming and J lost 7 bases, with 14 bases between them. Germline CDR1 SQVTM, CDR2 ANQGSEA. The CDR3 here is CSVAEGSWNSPLHF. For the CDR3, the DNA is TGCAGCGTTGCGGAGGGGTCATGGAATTCACCCCTCCACTTT.

Notes on this clone: Other DNA sequences in this specimen translate into the identical CDR3. This sequence joins TRBV7-9 and TRBJ1-4; TRBD1 matches 8 bases. Germline loops: CDR1 SEHNR, CDR2 FQNEAQ (reference sequence). The CDR3 length is 14 residues. V lost 2 bases to trimming and J lost 8 bases; unmatched junction nucleotides: 4. The CDR3 reads CASSLQGAGEKLFF. The CDR3 nucleotides read TGTGCCAGCAGCTTACAGGGGGCGGGGGAAAAACTGTTTTTT.

The rearrangement links TRBV6-6 to TRBJ2-7; 7 bases are shared with TRBD2. There are 16 residues in the CDR3. V was clipped by 4 bases and J by 0 bases; unmatched bases: 9. In germline, CDR1 is MNHNY, CDR2 SVGAGI (reference sequence). The CDR3 region has the DNA TGTGCCAGCAGTTCCCCCGCGGGACTATCCTCCTACGAGCAGTACTTC. Residues: CASSSPAGLSSYEQYF.

This clone has just one count. This CDR3 is CASSQGYNEQFF. As DNA, the CDR3 is TGCGCCAGCAGCCAAGGGTACAATGAGCAGTTCTTC. The rearrangement links TRBV4-3 to TRBJ2-1; no reliable D call. The V and J ends lost 1 base and 4 bases respectively, with 2 bases between them. The V gene's germline CDR1 is LGHNA and CDR2 YSLEER. CDR3 length equals 12 residues.

In nucleotides, the CDR3 is TGTGCCAGCAGTGAAGCACCACTTGGCGAGCAGTTCTTC. Translation: CASSEAPLGEQFF. This chain links TRBV2 with TRBJ2-1; D is unresolved. The CDR3 is 13 residues long. The V gene lost 0 bases and the J gene lost 10 bases, with 10 bases spanning the gap. The V gene's germline CDR1 is SNHLY and CDR2 FYNNEI.

The chain is built from TRBV5-4 and TRBJ2-5; 8 positions agree with TRBD2. The CDR3 spans 17 residues. The V gene's germline CDR1 is SGHNT and CDR2 YYREEE (reference sequence). V shed 6 bases, J shed 5 bases, and the junction held 18 bases outside the gene matches. CDR3: CASTKGNARGGTETQYF. The CDR3 DNA reads as TGTGCCAGCACTAAAGGAAATGCCCGGGGGGGGACGGAGACCCAGTACTTC.

This rearrangement joins TRBV5-6 to TRBJ2-3, with 10 bases lining up with TRBD1. There are 15 residues in the CDR3. The V gene's germline CDR1 is SGHDT and CDR2 YYEEEE. With V trimmed by 4 bases and J by 11 bases, 13 bases remained unmatched. The CDR3 DNA is TGTGCCAGCAGCCCCAGACAGGGGGCGTCGATAATGCAGTATTTT. It specifies CASSPRQGASIMQYF.

The V and J genes are TRBV9 and TRBJ2-5; either TRBD1 or TRBD2 may supply D (6 bases each). The CDR3 extends over 16 amino acids. The ends were cut back, 5 bases at V and 0 bases at J, with 17 bases in the middle. Germline CDR1 and CDR2: SGDLS and YYNGEE. The DNA of the CDR3 is TGTGCCAGCAGTGCCGCGGGACACACGTACCAAGAGACCCAGTACTTC. It is translated as CASSAAGHTYQETQYF.

On this clone itself: Within the sample, other DNA sequences also encode this same CDR3. The genes are TRBV9 and TRBJ2-7; no clear D. CDR1 is SGDLS, CDR2 YYNGEE, per germline. The CDR3 consists of 11 residues. The germline V and J ends were trimmed by 3 bases and 3 bases, with 4 bases remaining between them. The CDR3 nucleotides are TGTGCCAGCAGCGCCGGCTACGAGCAGTACTTC. Amino acid sequence: CASSAGYEQYF.

The chain joins TRBV10-3 to TRBJ2-5; 9 nucleotides agree with TRBD1. There are 16 residues in the CDR3. The trim removed 3 bases at V and 2 bases at J, leaving 7 bases unmatched. Germline V gene lookup returns CDR1 ENHRY and CDR2 SYGVKD. The CDR3 DNA sequence: TGTGCCATCAGTGATCCTCTCGGGACAGGGCAAGAGACCCAGTACTTC. Its translation: CAISDPLGTGQETQYF.

This clone was found once. J is TRBJ2-3 and V is TRBV20-1, with D perhaps matching TRBD1 (6 bases). The CDR3 has 14 residues. Germline CDR1 is DFQATT and CDR2 is SNEGSKA (reference sequence). V lost 3 bases and J 1 base, leaving 11 bases between the germline ends. For the CDR3, the DNA is TGCAGTGCTAGTCAGGGGCTGGGCACAGATACGCAGTATTTT. This translates into CSASQGLGTDTQYF.